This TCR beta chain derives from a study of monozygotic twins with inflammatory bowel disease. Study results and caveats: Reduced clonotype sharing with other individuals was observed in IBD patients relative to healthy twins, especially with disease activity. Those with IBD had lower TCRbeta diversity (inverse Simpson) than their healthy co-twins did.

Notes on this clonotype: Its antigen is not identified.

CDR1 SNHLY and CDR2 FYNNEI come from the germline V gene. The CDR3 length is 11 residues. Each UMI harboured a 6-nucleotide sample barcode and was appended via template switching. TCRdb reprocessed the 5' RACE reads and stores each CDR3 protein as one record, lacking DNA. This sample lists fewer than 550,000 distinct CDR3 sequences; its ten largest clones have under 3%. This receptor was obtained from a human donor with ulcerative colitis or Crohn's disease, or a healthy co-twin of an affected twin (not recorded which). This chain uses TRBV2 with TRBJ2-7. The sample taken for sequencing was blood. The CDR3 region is CASSEASEQYF.